This T cell receptor beta chain emerged from a study of T cells in women clearing cervical HPV infection. Across the whole study: Blood came at first lesion visit for cases, post-clearance for controls. The study, taken as a whole, reports: Cases carried less TRBV6-7 than controls: approximately 0.1% versus 0.16%. Associations may precede or follow infection; HPV-specific or memory T cells were not isolated.

The assay was immunoSEQ multiplex PCR, and TCRdb's table has in-frame clones only and misses some. In all, the sample yields tens of thousands of clones. All donors had a single incident cervical HPV16 infection, not prevalent. The junction had 11 bases not matched to a gene; V was cut back by 2 bases and J by 8 bases. Germline CDR1 is KGHSH and CDR2 is LQKENI. This CDR3 contains 16 residues. About this clone itself: Its antigen is not known. Read sequence stops 3 residues before the CDR3 end, and the germline J gene provides the missing end.

The sequencing sample was made of blood buffy coat. The rearrangement uses TRBV18 and TRBJ2-1, with 8 nucleotides matching TRBD1. The clonotype was recovered from a woman aged 18-70 years with a cervical HPV16 infection that either progressed to CIN3+ or cleared (not recorded which). The CDR3 DNA, read in part, is TGTGCCAGCTCACCATTAGGCGCAGGGGGCAGGGATGAG. Translated, it gives CASSPLGAGGRDE. The CDR3 reads in full as CASSPLGAGGRDEQFF.